These T cell receptor beta chains were read from a single sample in a study of blood T cell repertoires in COVID-19. Generated by immunoSEQ multiplex PCR, the TCRdb table keeps only in-frame clones and is missing some. In the table there are around 67,000 clones, around 83% of which are singletons. The sample taken for sequencing was peripheral blood. These receptors were obtained from a man in his forties or fifties with active COVID-19. The CDR3 runs from the conserved cysteine through the conserved F or W. The D gene is left open where the match is weak. Size tells how often a clone was seen (once, few, many) or the class of an expanded clone, and some rows leave it out.

j_call d_call clone_size v_call cdr3_aa cdr3_nt
TRBJ1-3 TRBD1 NA TRBV6-5 CASSYQGASGNTIYF TGTGCCAGCAGTTACCAGGGGGCCAGTGGAAACACCATATATTTT
TRBJ1-2 NA NA TRBV6-5 CASTRTAGVGYGYTF TGTGCCAGCACCAGAACGGCGGGGGTCGGTTATGGCTACACCTTC
TRBJ2-1 NA NA TRBV6-6 CARGKSGPYNEQFF TGTGCCAGGGGGAAGAGCGGCCCCTACAATGAGCAGTTCTTC
TRBJ2-3 TRBD2 NA TRBV19 CASSKGLAGGLGNTQYF TGTGCCAGTAGTAAAGGACTAGCGGGGGGGCTGGGTAATACGCAGTATTTT
TRBJ1-2 TRBD1 NA TRBV5-4 CASSLTGAPNYGYTF TGTGCCAGCAGCTTAACAGGGGCCCCGAACTATGGCTACACCTTC
TRBJ2-5 TRBD2 NA TRBV5-1 CASSRLAGTQETQYF TGCGCCAGCAGCAGGCTAGCGGGGACCCAAGAGACCCAGTACTTC
TRBJ2-1 TRBD2 once TRBV11-3 CASGRTSGRSNEQFF TGTGCCAGCGGTCGGACTAGCGGGAGGTCCAATGAGCAGTTCTTC
TRBJ2-1 NA NA TRBV12-3/TRBV12-4 CASRSYNEQFF TGTGCCAGCAGGTCTTACAATGAGCAGTTCTTC
TRBJ2-7 NA NA TRBV7-9 CASSLYLRYEQYF TGTGCCAGCAGCTTATACCTCCGGTACGAGCAGTACTTC
TRBJ2-2 TRBD2 NA TRBV6-1 CASSEVYLTSGRGDGELFF TGTGCCAGCAGTGAAGTTTACTTAACTAGCGGGAGAGGGGACGGGGAGCTGTTTTTT
TRBJ2-5 TRBD2 NA TRBV6-2/TRBV6-3 CASSYRASGGLRETQYF TGTGCCAGCAGTTACCGGGCTAGCGGGGGGCTAAGGGAGACCCAGTACTTC
TRBJ2-5 NA NA TRBV29-1 CSARLAGRETQYF TGCAGCGCCCGGCTGGCGGGGAGGGAGACCCAGTACTTC
TRBJ1-1 NA once TRBV20-1 CSAEQGLEAFF TGCAGTGCCGAACAGGGCCTTGAAGCTTTCTTT
TRBJ2-3 NA NA TRBV5-6 CASSKGLFTDTQYF TGTGCCAGCAGCAAAGGACTGTTCACAGATACGCAGTATTTT
TRBJ2-1 NA NA TRBV6-6 CASSQLGDEQFF TGTGCCAGCAGCCAACTAGGCGATGAGCAGTTCTTC
TRBJ1-2 TRBD1 NA TRBV30 CAWSVRQGNYGYTF TGTGCCTGGAGTGTACGACAGGGCAACTATGGCTACACCTTC
TRBJ2-1 TRBD2 NA TRBV28 CASSSGTSVGEQFF TGTGCCAGCAGTTCAGGGACTAGCGTTGGTGAGCAGTTCTTC
TRBJ2-5 TRBD1 NA TRBV11-2 CASSLEGGQGWTQYF TGTGCCAGCAGCTTAGAAGGGGGACAGGGATGGACCCAGTACTTC
TRBJ2-1 TRBD1 NA TRBV28 CASKVPGQGREQFF TGTGCCAGCAAGGTTCCGGGACAGGGGCGCGAGCAGTTCTTC
TRBJ1-2 NA NA TRBV19 CASSIDGAGDYGYTF TGTGCCAGTAGTATAGATGGGGCAGGGGACTATGGCTACACCTTC
TRBJ2-1 NA NA TRBV18 CASSPRPDTYNEQFF TGTGCCAGCTCACCGCGTCCTGACACTTACAATGAGCAGTTCTTC
TRBJ2-7 TRBD1 few TRBV28 CASTQGTGGKYEQYF TGTGCCAGCACCCAAGGGACAGGGGGCAAGTACGAGCAGTACTTC
TRBJ2-3 TRBD2 once TRBV9 CASSVGRTSGGVADTQYF TGTGCCAGCAGCGTAGGTCGGACTAGCGGGGGAGTGGCAGATACGCAGTATTTT
TRBJ1-6 NA NA TRBV2 CASQREIRDTSHF TGTGCCAGTCAAAGGGAAATCCGGGACACGAGCCACTTT
TRBJ1-1 TRBD1 NA TRBV5-1 CASSLLGQSFGTEAFF TGCGCCAGCAGCTTGTTGGGACAGTCGTTTGGCACTGAAGCTTTCTTT
TRBJ1-6 TRBD1 few TRBV12-5 CASGLTEAGGYSPLHF TGTGCTAGTGGTTTGACCGAGGCAGGGGGATATTCACCCCTCCACTTT
TRBJ2-5 TRBD2 few TRBV11-2 CASSSTTSVQETQYF TGTGCCAGCAGCTCTACGACTAGCGTACAAGAGACCCAGTACTTC
TRBJ2-1 NA NA TRBV7-7 CASSFSEGEGFNEQFF TGTGCCAGCAGCTTCTCCGAGGGGGAGGGTTTCAATGAGCAGTTCTTC
TRBJ2-7 TRBD1 NA TRBV7-8 CASSGYRGTGDEQYF TGTGCCAGCAGCGGATACAGGGGAACGGGTGACGAGCAGTACTTC
TRBJ2-7 NA NA TRBV6-1 CASSDRDILREQYF TGTGCCAGCAGTGATAGGGACATCTTACGAGAGCAGTACTTC
TRBJ2-1 TRBD2 NA TRBV9 CASSVAGRLAGVNEQFF TGTGCCAGCAGCGTAGCTGGGAGACTAGCGGGAGTTAATGAGCAGTTCTTC
TRBJ2-3 NA NA TRBV24-1 CATSDTGSTDTQYF TGTGCCACCAGTGACACCGGGAGCACAGATACGCAGTATTTT
TRBJ1-6 TRBD1 NA TRBV20-1 CSASDLDRVSSPLHF TGCAGTGCTAGTGACCTCGACAGGGTATCCTCACCCCTCCACTTT
TRBJ2-1 TRBD2 NA TRBV19 CASSILLRRTSANEQFF TGTGCCAGTAGTATCCTCCTTCGTCGGACTAGCGCGAATGAGCAGTTCTTC
TRBJ2-1 TRBD1 NA TRBV7-2 CASSLRGQYEQFF TGTGCCAGCAGCTTAAGGGGGCAGTATGAGCAGTTCTTC
TRBJ2-7 TRBD1 NA TRBV24-1 CATSGFGQGKEYF TGTGCCACCAGTGGTTTCGGACAGGGGAAGGAGTACTTC
TRBJ2-2 TRBD2 NA TRBV5-1 CASSLHGGSGITGELFF TGCGCCAGCAGCTTGCATGGCGGTAGCGGGATTACCGGGGAGCTGTTTTTT
TRBJ1-3 NA NA TRBV9 CASSVAGAGNTIYF TGTGCCAGCAGCGTAGCAGGGGCTGGAAACACCATATATTTT
TRBJ2-2 NA NA TRBV5-1 CASSFGGLAGELFF TGCGCCAGCAGCTTCGGGGGTTTAGCCGGGGAGCTGTTTTTT
TRBJ2-5 NA NA TRBV5-6 CASSLRSMGGETQYF TGTGCCAGCAGCTTAAGAAGCATGGGAGGAGAGACCCAGTACTTC
TRBJ1-5 TRBD1 NA TRBV28 CASRLPQGGQPQHF TGTGCCAGCAGGCTACCTCAGGGGGGACAGCCCCAGCATTTT
TRBJ1-1 NA NA TRBV18 CASSPSRGAETEAFF TGTGCCAGCTCACCATCGCGGGGCGCGGAAACTGAAGCTTTCTTT
TRBJ2-1 NA NA TRBV7-8 CASSLAGAPGNEQFF TGTGCCAGCAGCTTAGCGGGGGCCCCGGGCAATGAGCAGTTCTTC
TRBJ2-1 NA NA TRBV3-1/TRBV3-2 CASSNRASYNEQFF TGTGCCAGCAGCAACAGGGCTTCCTACAATGAGCAGTTCTTC
TRBJ2-5 TRBD1 once TRBV3-1/TRBV3-2 CASSHRTGRQETQYF TGTGCCAGCAGCCACCGGACAGGGAGGCAAGAGACCCAGTACTTC
TRBJ2-7 TRBD1 NA TRBV6-5 CASSRTGTGGNEQYF TGTGCCAGCAGTAGAACCGGGACAGGGGGCAACGAGCAGTACTTC
TRBJ2-5 TRBD2 NA TRBV3-1/TRBV3-2 CASSHLAGGEETQYF TGTGCCAGCAGCCACCTAGCGGGGGGGGAAGAGACCCAGTACTTC
TRBJ2-3 TRBD2 NA TRBV6-5 CASSDSGGLDTQYF TGTGCCAGCAGCGATAGCGGGGGGCTAGATACGCAGTATTTT
TRBJ2-5 NA NA TRBV6-2/TRBV6-3 CASSYSPDGDQETQYF TGTGCCAGCAGTTACAGCCCGGACGGGGACCAAGAGACCCAGTACTTC
TRBJ1-6 NA NA TRBV9 CASSVESGQTNSPLHF TGTGCCAGCAGCGTAGAGAGCGGGCAAACAAATTCACCCCTCCACTTT
TRBJ1-6 NA NA TRBV2 CASSEPGASSPLHF TGTGCCAGCAGTGAACCAGGGGCTAGTTCACCCCTCCACTTT
TRBJ2-1 TRBD2 NA TRBV5-1 CASMIGTSGDIRGNEQFF TGCGCCAGCATGATCGGGACTAGCGGGGACATACGGGGCAATGAGCAGTTCTTC
TRBJ1-5 NA NA TRBV19 CASTHPGEGSQPQHF TGTGCCAGTACCCACCCGGGGGAGGGAAGTCAGCCCCAGCATTTT
TRBJ2-5 TRBD1 NA TRBV5-1 CASSSRTGATFQETQYF TGCGCCAGCAGCTCTAGGACAGGGGCCACGTTTCAAGAGACCCAGTACTTC
TRBJ1-6 TRBD1 once TRBV18 CASSPRQGRGPNSPLHF TGTGCCAGCTCACCGCGACAGGGAAGAGGTCCTAATTCACCCCTCCACTTT
TRBJ2-1 TRBD2 few TRBV5-4 CASSREGREQFF TGTGCCAGCAGCCGGGAGGGGCGTGAGCAGTTCTTC
TRBJ1-1 TRBD1 NA TRBV5-8 CASTLSMGQGEAFF TGTGCCAGCACCTTATCAATGGGACAGGGTGAAGCTTTCTTT
TRBJ2-5 NA NA TRBV19 CASSTYREETQYF TGTGCCAGTAGTACCTACAGGGAAGAGACCCAGTACTTC
TRBJ2-3 TRBD1 NA TRBV12-5 CASGLFATGSTDTQYF TGTGCTAGTGGTTTGTTCGCGACAGGGAGCACAGATACGCAGTATTTT